This T cell receptor (beta chain) is drawn from a study of CD8 T cells in Susac syndrome. The authors carried out high-throughput sequencing of TCR beta. They applied it to CD8+ and CD4+ T cells obtained from blood. The Susac syndrome patients fit the recently defined diagnostic criteria for definite or probable disease. In contrast to the negatively isolated CD8+ and CD4+ T cells, TEMRA cells were FACS-enriched. Notes on this clonotype: Its antigen is unknown.

The V and J ends lost 5 bases and 2 bases, in that order; junction bases with no gene match: 3. The germline gives CDR1 GTSNPN, CDR2 SVGIG (reference sequence). The CDR3 extends over 12 amino acids. Whole-study results and caveats: In TEMRA cells and active patients, CD8+ clonal expansion in Susac reached its peak.

RNA in amounts of roughly 0.5 to 1 ug was reverse transcribed with random hexamers. A single record per CDR3 protein comes from TCRdb applying MiXCR to the immunoSEQ multiplex PCR reads. The table has about 190,000 distinct CDR3 sequences, around 95% seen once; the top ten hold around 0.15%. The clonotype originates from a human donor with Susac syndrome. Sequencing was performed on CD8+ T cells from PBMCs. The gene calls are TRBV30 and TRBJ2-7; the match to TRBD1 covers 7 bases. The CDR3 region is CAWGQETYEQYF. The CDR3 bases are TGTGCCTGGGGACAGGAAACCTACGAGCAGTACTTC.